This record looks at one T cell receptor (beta chain) sequence and its context. Its specific antigen is unknown. Base qualities were left out, and no much larger clone turns up one base away. TCR alpha and beta chain libraries were amplified separately from the second PCR step onward. Donor CMV status was determined by IFNgamma production from CD4+ T cells after overnight stimulation of fresh PBMCs with CMV viral lysate. Using Miltenyi beads, CD4 T cells were first positively selected, and CD8 T cells were then positively selected from the CD4-negative fraction. After staining for CD3, CD4, CD8, CD45RA, CD27 and a live/dead dye, cells were sorted on a BD Aria II into four subsets based on CD45RA and CD27. Blood came from a few healthy volunteers, each fractionated into CD4 and CD8 T cells and then into four differentiation subsets. Roughly 130 ml of peripheral blood was collected from each donor, and PBMC were isolated by Ficoll-Paque PLUS density-gradient centrifugation. The sorted cells were lysed in RLT buffer, after which RNA was extracted using a Qiagen RNeasy kit and kept at -80 degrees C.

The data originate from a study of naive and memory T cell subsets (dated by TCRdb to the late 2010s). Study-wide context: An open-source, UMI-based TCR alpha and beta sequencing pipeline was applied to sorted naive and memory peripheral blood T cell subsets. The functional CMV T cell responses agreed completely with IgG serology results. RNA was DNase-treated and reverse transcribed with TCR constant-region primers, mostly using SuperScript III. The investigation overall reported the following: RNA-based TCR counts may be affected by expression changes linked to T cell activation and differentiation. In both CD4 and CD8 cells, going from naive through CM, EM and EMRA, the Gini index went up while Shannon and inverse Simpson diversity went down. A power law was followed by TCR abundance, with an exponent that differed between naive and memory subsets but was consistent across the three individuals. A clonotype was defined as a single alpha or beta chain sequence rather than as a paired alpha/beta receptor. A few larger clonotypes were found in naive repertoires, especially CD8, and these larger clonotypes were possibly memory cells re-expressing CD45RA. The repertoire findings for the naive and memory subsets could not be validated against a ground truth because none was available. After error correction, only a single occurrence was seen for over 95% of naive TCR sequences, so much steeper abundance distributions were produced than in memory subsets.

The library came from UMI-ligation and nested PCR. To cover both TRBC1 and TRBC2, the beta constant-region primer consisted of an equimolar mix of two oligonucleotides. Four rounds of PCR, combining the SP2 primer with nested alpha and beta constant-region primers, were used to amplify the ligated cDNA. A single-stranded oligonucleotide carrying the SP2 primer and a 12-nucleotide UMI was ligated to the 3' end of the cDNA by T4 RNA ligase 1. Incubation of the ligation reaction was carried out at 16 degrees C for about 20-24 hours. To avoid over-amplification, PCR2 was usually performed as a SYBR Green qPCR and halted once a predetermined threshold was reached. All purifications after the first were performed with Agencourt AMPure XP magnetic beads. Library quantification was done by Qubit, followed by a TapeStation check on which the main peak was expected at around 650 bp. Sequencing of the pooled libraries was done on an Illumina MiSeq using v2 2x251 paired-end kits, which typically yielded roughly 0.95-2.3 million reads per sample. Each sample's library went into the pool at 4 nM, and about 4.5-8% PhiX was added to help with cluster recognition. In the source study's methods: FASTQ reads processed by Demultiplexor were assigned V and J genes by Decombinator through tag matching that tolerated a single base-pair mismatch. Collapsinator relied on UMIs to fix sequencing errors as well as frequency errors caused by PCR heterogeneity. CDR3Translator translated TCRs and extracted CDR3s from the conserved cysteine to the FGXG phenylalanine, flagging non-productive sequences. Gini, Shannon entropy and inverse Simpson indices were calculated on repertoires that had been subsampled to equal numbers of UMI-defined TCRs. Within the linear range, a power law was fitted to clonotype abundance distributions using maximum likelihood. When run on a single naive CD8 sample, MIGEC and the pipeline yielded similar UMI counts, similar unique TCR numbers and similar clonal distributions. In one analysis, naive TCRs that were also found in any memory subset of the same donor were excluded from the naive repertoire. The repertoires were searched for 6,000 to 9,500 CMV-associated CDR3 sequences that had been compiled from VDJdb and a published dataset. The public reads were quality trimmed at Q25 with fastp and then assembled into clones with MiXCR by TCRdb, keeping productive beta chains. Entries that share a CDR3 protein sequence are merged under the most common genes and DNA. TCRdb, not the original authors, processed these V and J calls. A total of about 90,000 distinct CDR3 sequences appear in this sample, 11% of them only once. The ten largest clones add up to around 0.13% of the sample.

Relative to germline, V is 4 bases shorter and J is 5 bases shorter, with 15 bases between their ends. The CDR3 goes from the cysteine to the phenylalanine over 14 residues. Only the CDR3 DNA stays, 42 bases, in frame from base 1. The sequence joins TRBV12-3 or TRBV12-4 to TRBJ2-7; D gene: possibly TRBD2, on 7 matching bases. This TCR came from a human donor in good health. The sequencing sample was made of naive CD4+ T cells from blood. The sample's cell subset or site label, in plain terms: naive T cells, CD45RA high CD27+. The CDR3 corresponds to CASSSLGGRDEQYF. The bases are TGTGCCAGCAGTTCCCTCGGGGGGCGGGACGAGCAGTACTTC.